Here is one TCR beta chain with its context. The sample comes from a study of blood T cell repertoires in COVID-19. Across the whole study: COVID-19 samples, acute and convalescent, were from the United States, Italy and Spain. In each case, the material was cDNA or gDNA derived from T cells, B-cell-depleted T cells, or PBMCs.

Per the original methods: Researchers report that nucleated cell counts were estimated from reference gene primer amplification. Some clones are missing from TCRdb's copy, which holds only in-frame ones; the method was immunoSEQ multiplex PCR. D and trimming come from the DNA, and the V and J calls and clone size come from that table. The table shows some 150,000 clones, with roughly 89% occurring only once. CDR1 is SEHNR and CDR2 is FQNEAQ in the germline V gene (reference sequence). Trimming took 5 bases from V and 8 from J; bases not matched to a gene: 12. The CDR3 contains 15 residues. This chain joins TRBV7-9 and TRBJ2-5; 9 nucleotides match TRBD2. This TCR was sampled from a woman aged 45-60 years with active or convalescent COVID-19. Sequenced material: peripheral blood. DNA for the CDR3: TGTGCCAGCAGCCCCCCCCGGCGGGGGGGGGACACCCAGTACTTC. It encodes CASSPPRRGGDTQYF. Variable domain in full (rest from reference TRBV7-9 and TRBJ2-5): DTGVSQNPRHKITKRGQNVTFRCDPISEHNRLYWYRQTLGQGPEFLTYFQNEAQLEKSRLLSDRFSAERPKGSFSTLEIQRTEQGDSAMYLCASSPPRRGGDTQYFGPGTRLLVL.